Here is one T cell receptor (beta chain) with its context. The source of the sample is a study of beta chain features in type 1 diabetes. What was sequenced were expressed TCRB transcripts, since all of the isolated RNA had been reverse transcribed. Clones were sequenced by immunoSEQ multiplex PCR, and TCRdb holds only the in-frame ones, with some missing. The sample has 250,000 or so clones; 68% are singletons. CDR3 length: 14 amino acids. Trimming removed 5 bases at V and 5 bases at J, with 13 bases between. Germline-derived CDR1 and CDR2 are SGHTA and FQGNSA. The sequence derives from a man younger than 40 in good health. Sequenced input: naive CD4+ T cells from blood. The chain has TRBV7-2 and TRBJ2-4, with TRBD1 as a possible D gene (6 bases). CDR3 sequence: CASSPTGLENIQYF. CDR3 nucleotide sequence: TGTGCCAGCAGCCCCACAGGGCTCGAAAACATTCAGTACTTC. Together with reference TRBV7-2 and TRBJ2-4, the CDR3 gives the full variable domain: GAGVSQSPSNKVTEKGKDVELRCDPISGHTALYWYRQSLGQGLEFLIYFQGNSAPDKSGLPSDRFSAERTGGSVSTLTIQRTQQEDSAVYLCASSPTGLENIQYFGAGTRLSVL.